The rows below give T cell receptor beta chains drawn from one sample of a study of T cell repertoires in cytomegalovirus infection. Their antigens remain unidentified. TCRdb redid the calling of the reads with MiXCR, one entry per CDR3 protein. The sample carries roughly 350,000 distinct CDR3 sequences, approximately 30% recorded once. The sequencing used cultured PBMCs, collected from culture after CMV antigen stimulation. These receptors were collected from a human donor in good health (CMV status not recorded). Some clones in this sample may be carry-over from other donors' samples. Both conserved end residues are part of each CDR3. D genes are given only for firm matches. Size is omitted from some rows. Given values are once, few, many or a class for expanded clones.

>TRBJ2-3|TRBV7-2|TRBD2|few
CASSTTPGYGGRLTDTQYF
TGTGCCAGCAGCACCACCCCCGGATATGGCGGGAGACTTACAGATACGCAGTATTTT
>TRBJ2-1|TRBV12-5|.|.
CASGPETGGDDNEQFF
TGTGCTAGTGGTCCCGAAACGGGCGGAGACGACAATGAGCAGTTCTTC
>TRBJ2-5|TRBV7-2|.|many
CASSFQQGGETQYF
TGTGCCAGCAGCTTCCAACAGGGCGGAGAGACCCAGTACTTC
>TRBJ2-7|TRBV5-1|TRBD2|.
CASSSSGRAVEQYF
TGCGCCAGCAGCTCCAGCGGGAGGGCTGTTGAGCAGTACTTC
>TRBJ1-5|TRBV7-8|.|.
CASSPRRSNQPQHF
TGTGCCAGCTCTCCCAGACGGTCTAATCAGCCCCAGCATTTT
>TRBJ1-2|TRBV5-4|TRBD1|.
CASSFPGQGCTF
TGTGCCAGCAGCTTTCCGGGACAGGGGTGCACCTTC
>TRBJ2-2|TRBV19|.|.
CASSITAGELFF
TGTGCCAGTAGTATTACTGCCGGGGAGCTGTTTTTT
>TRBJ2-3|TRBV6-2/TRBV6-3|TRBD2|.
CATGLAGGLWQYF
TGTGCCACTGGACTAGCGGGAGGCCTCTGGCAGTATTTT
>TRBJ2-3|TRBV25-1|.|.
CASSETRRASTDTQYF
TGTGCCAGCAGTGAGACTAGGAGAGCGAGCACAGATACGCAGTATTTT
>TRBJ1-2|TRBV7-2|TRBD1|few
CASSLIVGTGSFFYGYTF
TGTGCCAGCAGCTTAATTGTAGGGACAGGATCATTTTTCTATGGCTACACCTTC
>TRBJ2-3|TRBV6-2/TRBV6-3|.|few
CASSSGILKNTQYF
TGTGCCAGCAGTTCTGGGATCCTCAAAAATACGCAGTATTTT
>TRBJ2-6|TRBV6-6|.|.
CASSYSTSGANVLTF
TGTGCCAGCAGTTACTCCACCTCTGGGGCCAACGTCCTGACTTTC
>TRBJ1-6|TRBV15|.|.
CATSRAMQNSPLHF
TGTGCCACCAGCAGAGCGATGCAGAATTCACCCCTCCACTTT
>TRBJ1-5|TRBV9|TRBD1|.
CASSVSPDRGQPQHF
TGTGCCAGCAGCGTAAGCCCTGACAGGGGTCAGCCCCAGCATTTT
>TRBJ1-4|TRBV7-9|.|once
CASSLGGRTINEKLFF
TGTGCCAGCAGCTTAGGGGGCCGCACGATTAATGAAAAACTGTTTTTT
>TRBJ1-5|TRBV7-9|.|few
CASSLAGGSQPQHF
TGTGCCAGCAGCTTAGCCGGGGGGAGTCAGCCCCAGCATTTT
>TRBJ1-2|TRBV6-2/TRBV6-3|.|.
CASSYELNYGYTF
TGTGCCAGCAGTTACGAATTGAATTATGGCTACACCTTC
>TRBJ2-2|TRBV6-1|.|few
CASRFQEFTGELFF
TGTGCCAGCAGATTCCAGGAGTTCACCGGGGAGCTGTTTTTT
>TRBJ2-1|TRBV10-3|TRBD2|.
CAIPPGLAGGYRFF
TGTGCCATACCTCCGGGACTAGCGGGAGGGTATCGGTTCTTC
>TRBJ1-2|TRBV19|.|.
CASSRRGRRDYGYTF
TGTGCCAGTAGTCGGCGGGGGCGGAGAGACTATGGCTACACCTTC
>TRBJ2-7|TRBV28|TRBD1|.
CASSLLGQASYEQYF
TGTGCCAGCAGTTTATTAGGACAGGCCTCCTACGAGCAGTACTTC
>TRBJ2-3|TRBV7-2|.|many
CASSLEPRHLPSTDTQYF
TGTGCCAGCAGCTTAGAACCCCGGCACCTGCCGAGCACAGATACGCAGTATTTT
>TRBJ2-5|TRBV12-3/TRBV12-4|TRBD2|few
CASSLETSGRKETQYF
TGTGCCAGCAGTTTAGAAACTAGCGGGAGAAAAGAGACCCAGTACTTC
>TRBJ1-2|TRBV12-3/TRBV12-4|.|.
CASSFFRGYGYTF
TGTGCCAGCAGTTTTTTCCGGGGCTATGGCTACACCTTC
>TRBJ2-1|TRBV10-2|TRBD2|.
CASRWSGAAGEQFF
TGCGCCTCCCGCTGGAGCGGGGCGGCTGGTGAGCAGTTCTTC
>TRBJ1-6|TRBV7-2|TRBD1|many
CASSEQGARNSPLHF
TGTGCCAGCAGCGAACAGGGGGCTCGTAATTCACCCCTCCACTTT
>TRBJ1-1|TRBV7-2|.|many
CASSVNRVGNTEAFF
TGTGCCAGCAGCGTAAACAGGGTTGGGAACACTGAAGCTTTCTTT
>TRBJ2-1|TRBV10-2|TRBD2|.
CASRLAEYNEQFF
TGCGCCAGCAGACTAGCGGAGTACAATGAGCAGTTCTTC
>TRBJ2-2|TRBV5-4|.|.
CASSTEAGKWDTGELFF
TGTGCCAGCAGCACCGAAGCGGGTAAATGGGACACCGGGGAGCTGTTTTTT
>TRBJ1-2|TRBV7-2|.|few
CASSTDSYGYTF
TGTGCCAGCAGCACGGACAGCTATGGCTACACCTTC
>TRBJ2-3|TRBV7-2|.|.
CASSLERVGTQYF
TGTGCCAGCAGCTTAGAACGCGTGGGTACGCAGTATTTT
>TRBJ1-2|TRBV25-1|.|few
CASQRYREDGYTF
TGTGCCAGCCAGAGGTACCGAGAGGACGGCTACACCTTC
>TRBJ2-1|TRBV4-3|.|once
CASSQARQPNEQFF
TGCGCCAGCAGCCAGGCCAGGCAACCCAATGAGCAGTTCTTC
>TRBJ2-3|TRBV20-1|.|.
CSADNTGESTDTQYF
TGCAGTGCTGACAACACGGGGGAGAGCACAGATACGCAGTATTTT
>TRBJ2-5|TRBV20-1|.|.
CSARDPLQETQYF
TGCAGTGCTAGAGACCCGTTACAAGAGACCCAGTACTTC
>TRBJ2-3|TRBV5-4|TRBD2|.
CASSLGREGPTDTQYF
TGTGCCAGCAGCTTGGGGCGGGAGGGCCCGACAGATACGCAGTATTTT
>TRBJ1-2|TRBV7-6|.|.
CASSPSVVGLGGYTF
TGTGCCAGCAGCCCCTCCGTGGTCGGACTGGGAGGCTACACCTTC
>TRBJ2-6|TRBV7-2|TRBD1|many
CASSLGGTAAGANVLTF
TGTGCCAGCAGCTTAGGGGGGACAGCGGCTGGGGCCAACGTCCTGACTTTC
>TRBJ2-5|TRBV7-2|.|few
CASTEGGQETQYF
TGTGCCAGCACGGAAGGGGGCCAAGAGACCCAGTACTTC
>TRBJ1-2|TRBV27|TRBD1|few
CASSLSSGTGHYGYTF
TGTGCCAGCAGTTTATCGTCCGGGACAGGGCACTATGGCTACACCTTC
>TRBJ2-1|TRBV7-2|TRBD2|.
CASSLSGVLEQFF
TGTGCCAGCAGCCTCAGCGGGGTTTTGGAGCAGTTCTTC
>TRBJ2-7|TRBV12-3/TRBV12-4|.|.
CASRDSGKTYEQYF
TGTGCCAGCAGGGATAGCGGAAAAACCTACGAGCAGTACTTC
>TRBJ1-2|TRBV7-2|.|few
CASLPAGGRLFGYTF
TGTGCCAGCCTACCGGCTGGGGGACGATTGTTTGGCTACACCTTC
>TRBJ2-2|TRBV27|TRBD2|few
CASSFRLAGGGSTGELFF
TGTGCCAGCAGTTTCCGACTAGCGGGAGGGGGGAGCACCGGGGAGCTGTTTTTT
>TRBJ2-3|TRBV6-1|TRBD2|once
CASSPRLAGVGTDTQYF
TGTGCCAGCAGTCCTAGACTAGCGGGAGTTGGCACAGATACGCAGTATTTT
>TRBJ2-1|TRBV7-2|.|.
CASSLLPGTPMHYNEQFF
TGTGCCAGCAGCCTATTGCCTGGGACACCAATGCATTACAATGAGCAGTTCTTC
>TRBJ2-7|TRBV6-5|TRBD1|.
CASSSRTGGRYEQYF
TGTGCCAGCAGTTCCCGGACAGGGGGGAGGTACGAGCAGTACTTC
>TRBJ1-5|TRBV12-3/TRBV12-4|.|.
CASSLGAGDNQPQHF
TGTGCCAGCAGTTTGGGTGCAGGGGACAATCAGCCCCAGCATTTT
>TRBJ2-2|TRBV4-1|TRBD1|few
CASSQRGPGTGELFF
TGCGCCAGCAGCCAAAGGGGGCCGGGCACCGGGGAGCTGTTTTTT
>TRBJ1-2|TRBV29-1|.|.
CSVEDPRGGYTF
TGCAGCGTTGAAGACCCACGGGGTGGCTACACCTTC
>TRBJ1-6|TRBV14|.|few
CASSQGRAGNSPLHF
TGTGCCAGCAGCCAAGGAAGGGCGGGGAATTCACCCCTCCACTTT
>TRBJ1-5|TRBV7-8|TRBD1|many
CASSRDSYSNQPQHF
TGTGCCAGCAGCCGGGACAGTTATAGCAATCAGCCCCAGCATTTT
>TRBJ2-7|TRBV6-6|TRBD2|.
CASSTSSGIGEQYF
TGTGCCAGCAGTACGTCTAGCGGGATCGGCGAGCAGTACTTC
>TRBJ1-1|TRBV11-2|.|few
CASSSQKNTEAFF
TGTGCCAGCAGCTCACAGAAGAACACTGAAGCTTTCTTT
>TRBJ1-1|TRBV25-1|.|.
CASSELGVITEAFF
TGTGCCAGCAGTGAGCTGGGGGTTATCACTGAAGCTTTCTTT